This paragraph covers one T cell receptor beta chain sequence. Its antigen remains unidentified. No base quality values were provided; no much bigger clone lies one nucleotide off. This entry comes from a study (dated by TCRdb to between 2021 and 2023). Study-wide findings and limitations: Further investigation, including longitudinal sampling and assessment of a control group, is stated by the authors to be required.

TCR beta chain repertoires were profiled by survey-level sequencing on the immunoSEQ platform. For the original study's pipeline: Repertoire diversity was measured with the inverse Simpson index, and CDR3 amino acid length spectratypes and V-J pairing frequencies were compared. Clonotypes specific to SARS-CoV-2, CMV, influenza A and EBV were annotated by matching TCR beta CDR3 sequences against VDJdb. Imported from immuneACCESS, the table was reduced by TCRdb to in-frame sequences with V and J called. These copies leave out some clones; in studies compared against another copy, an unresolved V gene accounts for under half, and the cause of the remainder is not known. V and J calls and clone size come straight from that table; D and trimming were deduced from the DNA. The sample data list approximately 70,000 clones, and 90% to 95% of these were observed just once. Around 4.5% of the sample lies in the top ten.

CDR1 and CDR2 (SNHLY, FYNNEI) derive from the germline V gene. Counted from cysteine to phenylalanine, this CDR3 has 12 amino acids. The CDR3 DNA has 36 bases and is translated from base 1. V loses 6 bases, J loses 8 bases, and the germline ends lie 10 bases apart. PBMCs were separated from peripheral blood, and TCR beta sequencing was performed on genomic DNA obtained from unsorted PBMCs. The sequencing sample was made of PBMCs. The source is a middle-aged man with rheumatoid arthritis. The chain is assembled from TRBV2 and TRBJ1-4; a confident D gene designation cannot be given. The nucleotide sequence is TGTGCCAGCAGGACATTTGGGGAAAAACTGTTTTTT. This yields the protein CASRTFGEKLFF.